This TCR beta chain was profiled in a study of cytomegalovirus exposure and HLA in healthy donors. Germline V gives CDR1 SGHTA, CDR2 FQGNSA. This CDR3 contains 16 residues. V gave up 3 bases and J gave up 5 bases; unmatched junction bases: 12. Vbeta (60) and Jbeta (13) primers were used in the PCR. The assay was immunoSEQ multiplex PCR, and TCRdb's table has in-frame clones only and misses some. The table has under 90,000 clones, approximately 90% seen once; the top ten hold about 2.5%. This clone has only one observation. This receptor was identified in a man aged 18 to 30 in good health and CMV-seronegative. This chain links TRBV7-2 with TRBJ2-5; 7 nucleotides align to TRBD1. Sample: PBMCs. CDR3 loop: CASSFRDSGFRETQYF. The CDR3, as DNA: TGTGCCAGCAGCTTTCGGGACAGTGGATTTCGGGAGACCCAGTACTTC.